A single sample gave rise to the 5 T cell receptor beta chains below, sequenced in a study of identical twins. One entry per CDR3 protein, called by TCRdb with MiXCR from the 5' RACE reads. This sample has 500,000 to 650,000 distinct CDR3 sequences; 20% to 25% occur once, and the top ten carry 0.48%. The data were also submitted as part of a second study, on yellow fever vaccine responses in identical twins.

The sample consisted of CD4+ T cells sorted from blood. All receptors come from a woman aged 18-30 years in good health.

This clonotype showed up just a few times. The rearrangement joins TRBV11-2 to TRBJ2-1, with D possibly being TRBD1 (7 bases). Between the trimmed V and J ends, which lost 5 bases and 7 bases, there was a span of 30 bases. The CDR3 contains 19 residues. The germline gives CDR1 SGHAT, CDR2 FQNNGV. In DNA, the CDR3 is TGTGCCAGCAGCCCATTCTATGCGGGGACCGGGACAGAATATAATGAGCAGTTCTTC. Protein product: CASSPFYAGTGTEYNEQFF.

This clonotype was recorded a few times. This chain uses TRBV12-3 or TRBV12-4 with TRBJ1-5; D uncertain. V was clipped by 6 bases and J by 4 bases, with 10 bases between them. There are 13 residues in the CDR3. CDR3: CASRLLENQPQHF. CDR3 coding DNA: TGTGCCAGCAGACTACTAGAAAATCAGCCCCAGCATTTT.

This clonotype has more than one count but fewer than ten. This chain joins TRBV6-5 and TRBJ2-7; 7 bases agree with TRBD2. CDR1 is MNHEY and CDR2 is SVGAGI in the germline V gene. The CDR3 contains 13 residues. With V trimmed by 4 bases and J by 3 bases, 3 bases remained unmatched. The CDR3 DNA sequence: TGTGCCAGCAGTTCCCGGGACTACTACGAGCAGTACTTC. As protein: CASSSRDYYEQYF.

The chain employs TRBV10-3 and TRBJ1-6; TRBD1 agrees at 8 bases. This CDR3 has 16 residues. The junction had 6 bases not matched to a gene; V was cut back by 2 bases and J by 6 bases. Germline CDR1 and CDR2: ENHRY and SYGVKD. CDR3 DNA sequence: TGTGCCATCAGTGAGGCGGACAGGGTGATTAATTCACCCCTCCACTTT. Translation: CAISEADRVINSPLHF.

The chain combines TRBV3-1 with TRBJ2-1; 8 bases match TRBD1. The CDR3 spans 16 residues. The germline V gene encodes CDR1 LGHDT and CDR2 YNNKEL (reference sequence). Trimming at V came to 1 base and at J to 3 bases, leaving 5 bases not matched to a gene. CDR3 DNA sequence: TGTGCCAGCAGCCAAGGGGCAGGGGGCCGCTACAATGAGCAGTTCTTC. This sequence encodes CASSQGAGGRYNEQFF.